A single sample is the source of the 25 T cell receptor beta chains below, sequenced in a study of shared clonotypes between healthy human individuals. The repertoire was sequenced with immunoSEQ multiplex PCR; TCRdb's copy has only in-frame clones and lacks some. The sample lists over a million clones, about 75% occurring once. The sequenced material came from memory CD4+ T cells sorted from blood. The subset: CD45RA-negative fraction. These receptors were obtained from a man younger than 35 in good health.

CDR3 residues: CASRSRVSYEQYF. The CDR3 nucleotides read TGTGCCAGCAGATCGAGGGTCTCCTACGAGCAGTACTTC. The rearrangement joins TRBV27 to TRBJ2-7, with D perhaps matching TRBD2 (5 bases). Germline assignment: CDR1 MNHEY and CDR2 SMNVEV (reference sequence). The CDR3 spans 13 residues. The ends were cut back, 6 bases at V and 0 bases at J, with 9 bases in the middle.

The chain joins TRBV7-2 to TRBJ1-2; 8 bases match TRBD1. J was trimmed by 8 bases and V by 5 bases; bases with no gene match: 13. The CDR3 runs to 15 residues. Germline CDR1 SGHTA, CDR2 FQGNSA. The CDR3 loop is CASSVTTGTGGGYTF. The CDR3 DNA is TGTGCCAGCAGCGTAACGACCGGGACAGGAGGGGGCTACACCTTC.

The V gene is TRBV6-1, the J gene TRBJ2-6, with D perhaps TRBD2 (6 bases). Germline lookup yields CDR1 MNHNS and CDR2 SASEGT. Trimming left V 1 base short and J 1 base short, with 20 bases between. The CDR3 is 20 amino acids. The CDR3 DNA reads as TGTGCCAGCAGTGAAGTCTTCCCTAGCGCATCCACATCTGGGGCCAACGTCCTGACTTTC. Amino acid sequence: CASSEVFPSASTSGANVLTF.

The rearrangement uses TRBV7-2 and TRBJ2-2; D might be TRBD1 or TRBD2, each matching 5 bases. Deletions cut 5 bases from V and 4 bases from J, with 14 bases between. Germline V gives CDR1 SGHTA, CDR2 FQGNSA. The CDR3 sequence is 15 residues long. The CDR3, as DNA: TGTGCCAGCAGCACCCGGGGCTCGACCACCGGGGAGCTGTTTTTT. It yields the protein CASSTRGSTTGELFF.

The chain joins TRBV2 to TRBJ2-1; D gene ambiguous. CDR1 is SNHLY, CDR2 FYNNEI, per germline. Trimming took off 6 bases at V and 8 bases at J, with 14 bases between the two ends. This CDR3 region has 13 residues. CDR3 residues: CASRPIKGHEQFF. CDR3 nucleotides: TGTGCCAGCAGGCCCATAAAGGGCCATGAGCAGTTCTTC.

The chain employs TRBV6-5 and TRBJ2-5, with 10 bases matching TRBD1. The junction had 4 bases not matched to a gene; V was cut back by 2 bases and J by 4 bases. This CDR3 spans 15 amino acids. Germline assignment: CDR1 MNHEY and CDR2 SVGAGI. The CDR3 DNA reads as TGTGCCAGCAGTTACCGGGACAGGGGCGGAGAGACCCAGTACTTC. It encodes CASSYRDRGGETQYF.

CDR3 in DNA: TGTGCCAGCAGCGGCTCGGGCGGGACCCAGTACTTC. Residues: CASSGSGGTQYF. The chain is built from TRBV16 and TRBJ2-5; no firm D call. The germline gives CDR1 KGHSY, CDR2 FQNENV. The CDR3 is 12 residues long. V was shortened by 5 bases and J by 7 bases, with 11 bases between the two germline ends. The whole variable domain, remainder taken from reference TRBV16 and TRBJ2-5, is GEEVAQTPKHLVRGEGQKAKLYCAPIKGHSYVFWYQQVLKNEFKFLISFQNENVFDETGMPKERFSAKCLPNSPCSLEIQATKLEDSAVYFCASSGSGGTQYFGPGTRLLVL.

This sequence joins TRBV10-1 and TRBJ1-1; 7 nucleotides agree with TRBD1. Germline V gene data show CDR1 as WNHNN and CDR2 as SYGVQD (reference sequence). The CDR3 runs to 16 residues. J lost 7 bases, V lost 0 bases, and 11 bases had no gene match. The CDR3 reads CASSESKYAYRGEAFF. In DNA form, the CDR3 reads TGCGCCAGCAGTGAGTCGAAATACGCGTACAGGGGTGAAGCTTTCTTT.

The rearrangement links TRBV5-1 to TRBJ1-1; possibly TRBD1 for D (5 bases). V dropped 4 bases and J dropped 1 base, with 11 bases sitting between them. CDR1 is SGHRS and CDR2 is YFSETQ in the germline V gene. CDR3 length equals 14 residues. Written as DNA, the CDR3 is TGCGCCAGCAGCGTACAGGTTACGAACACTGAAGCTTTCTTT. It is translated as CASSVQVTNTEAFF.

V usage is TRBV5-4 and J usage is TRBJ2-7, with 7 bases identical to TRBD1. The CDR3 consists of 16 residues. V was pared by 4 bases and J by 3 bases, with 13 bases of the junction left unmatched. In germline, CDR1 is SGHNT, CDR2 YYREEE (reference sequence). CDR3 DNA sequence: TGTGCCAGCAGCCCAATGGGTGGGACAGCAATCTACGAGCAGTACTTC. Its translation: CASSPMGGTAIYEQYF.

The J gene is TRBJ2-6, the V gene TRBV28, with 7 bases that match TRBD2. Looked up from germline, CDR1 is MDHEN and CDR2 is SYDVKM. With V trimmed by 8 bases and J by 4 bases, 14 bases remained unmatched. The CDR3 totals 17 residues. The CDR3 loop is CASGGGIADVGANVLTF. In DNA, the CDR3 is TGTGCCAGCGGGGGAGGGATAGCGGATGTGGGGGCCAACGTCCTGACTTTC.

The V and J genes are TRBV27 and TRBJ1-5; 9 positions agree with TRBD1. The ends lost 6 bases at V and 3 bases at J; junction bases unmatched: 9. The CDR3 spans 16 residues. Germline loops: CDR1 MNHEY, CDR2 SMNVEV (reference sequence). CDR3 nucleotides: TGTGCCAGCAGACCCGGGGACAGGGTTTTCAATCAGCCCCAGCATTTT. It yields the protein CASRPGDRVFNQPQHF.

The rearrangement uses TRBV7-9 and TRBJ2-7, with D uncertain. V was cut by 5 bases and J by 4 bases, with 9 bases left in between. CDR1 is SEHNR, CDR2 FQNEAQ, per germline (reference sequence). There are 12 residues in the CDR3. The CDR3 protein is CASSPLGYEQYF. The DNA for the CDR3 is TGTGCCAGCAGCCCCCTCGGTTACGAGCAGTACTTC. Full variable domain (missing parts from reference TRBV7-9 and TRBJ2-7): DTGVSQNPRHKITKRGQNVTFRCDPISEHNRLYWYRQTLGQGPEFLTYFQNEAQLEKSRLLSDRFSAERPKGSFSTLEIQRTEQGDSAMYLCASSPLGYEQYFGPGTRLTVT.

The CDR3 here is CASRDRGTYEQYF. Written as DNA, the CDR3 is TGTGCCAGCAGGGACAGGGGCACCTACGAGCAGTACTTC. The chain recombines TRBV25-1 with TRBJ2-7; 9 positions agree with TRBD1. V lost 6 bases, J lost 2 bases, and 2 bases stayed unmatched. The CDR3 runs 13 residues. CDR1 and CDR2 (germline): MGHDK, SYGVNS.

This clone was seen only a few times. V gene TRBV5-6 combines with J gene TRBJ1-4; D unclear. The germline V and J ends were trimmed by 0 bases and 3 bases, with 9 bases remaining between them. In germline, CDR1 is SGHDT, CDR2 YYEEEE. CDR3 size: 15 residues. The CDR3 reads CASSLETMPNEKLFF. Here the CDR3 DNA reads TGTGCCAGCAGCTTGGAGACAATGCCTAATGAAAAACTGTTTTTT.

The chain uses TRBV29-1 and TRBJ2-7; D might be TRBD1 or TRBD2, each matching 6 bases. Per the germline V gene, CDR1 is SQVTM and CDR2 is ANQGSEA. The length of the CDR3 is 12 residues. Trimming took off 2 bases at V and 6 bases at J, with 11 bases between the two ends. In DNA form, the CDR3 reads TGCAGCGTTGAATTCGGGGGCCGCGAGCAGTACTTC. It translates to CSVEFGGREQYF.

The chain is built from TRBV14 and TRBJ2-1; 13 nucleotides agree with TRBD2. The V gene's germline CDR1 is SGHDN and CDR2 FVKESK. The CDR3 has 19 amino acids. Trimming removed 3 bases from V and 6 bases from J; junction bases left unmatched: 14. CDR3 sequence (DNA): TGTGCCAGCAGCCAGGCAGGGACTAGCGGGATCGGTCCCCGCAATGAGCAGTTCTTC. Translating gives CASSQAGTSGIGPRNEQFF.

The rearrangement links TRBV30 to TRBJ2-7; 9 bases fit TRBD1. V shed 1 base, J shed 7 bases, and the junction held 8 bases outside the gene matches. Per germline, CDR1 GTSNPN and CDR2 SVGIG (reference sequence). The CDR3 is 14 residues long. The CDR3, as DNA: TGTGCCTGGAGTGGGGAACAGGGGGCGGGAGAGCAGTACTTC. This sequence encodes CAWSGEQGAGEQYF. Complete variable domain (other parts from reference TRBV30 and TRBJ2-7): SQTIHQWPATLVQPVGSPLSLECTVEGTSNPNLYWYRQAAGRGLQLLFYSVGIGQISSEVPQNLSASRPQDRQFILSSKKLLLSDSGFYLCAWSGEQGAGEQYFGPGTRLTVT.

This chain connects TRBV25-1 to TRBJ1-2; D is uncertain. The CDR3 extends over 12 amino acids. V lost 7 bases and J 6 bases, leaving 12 bases between the germline ends. The germline V gene has CDR1 MGHDK and CDR2 SYGVNS. The CDR3 spells CASTTTEDGYTF. Here the CDR3 DNA reads TGTGCCAGCACTACTACGGAAGATGGCTACACCTTC.

A note on this clone: A much larger clone differs from this one at a single base, so this may be a read error. Distinct nucleotide sequences in the sample also encode this CDR3. The chain carries TRBV5-4 and TRBJ1-2; no reliable D call. The V and J ends lost 2 bases and 0 bases respectively, with 5 bases between them. The CDR3 totals 13 residues. Germline lookup yields CDR1 SGHNT and CDR2 YYREEE (reference sequence). CDR3 amino acids: CASSLPANYGYTF. The CDR3 nucleotides read TGTGCCAGCAGCTTACCAGCTAACTATGGCTACACCTTC.

With regard to this clone: A much larger clone sits a single nucleotide away, making a read error possible. The chain uses TRBV7-9 and TRBJ2-5; D unclear. The CDR3 spans 11 residues. V lost 5 bases to trimming and J lost 2 bases, with 3 bases between them. The germline V gene encodes CDR1 SEHNR and CDR2 FQNEAQ (reference sequence). In DNA, the CDR3 is TGTGCCAGCAGCCAACAAGAGACCCAGTACTTC. Protein sequence: CASSQQETQYF.

V gene TRBV9 combines with J gene TRBJ2-3; 7 bases align to TRBD2. Per the germline V gene, CDR1 is SGDLS and CDR2 is YYNGEE. The CDR3 loop spans 18 amino acids. V was pared by 3 bases and J by 2 bases, with 15 bases of the junction left unmatched. The chain's CDR3 is CASSARASGTIHTDTQYF. The CDR3, as DNA: TGTGCCAGCAGCGCGCGGGCGAGCGGGACGATTCACACAGATACGCAGTATTTT.

The genes are TRBV4-3 and TRBJ2-2; D not resolved. Per germline, CDR1 LGHNA and CDR2 YSLEER. CDR3 size: 13 residues. V lost 4 bases to trimming and J lost 4 bases, with 7 bases between them. This CDR3 is CASSLAGTGELFF. CDR3 bases: TGCGCCAGCAGCCTTGCCGGCACCGGGGAGCTGTTTTTT.

This clone was seen more than once but under ten times. The J gene is TRBJ2-3, the V gene TRBV7-9; tentative D call: TRBD2 (5 bases). Trimming took 0 bases from V and 6 from J, leaving 13 bases between them. Germline V gene sequence: CDR1 SEHNR, CDR2 FQNEAQ (reference sequence). The CDR3 spans 15 residues. The CDR3 DNA sequence: TGTGCCAGCAGCTTAGCAGGGCTAGCAACGGATACGCAGTATTTT. This sequence encodes CASSLAGLATDTQYF. Filled out from reference TRBV7-9 and TRBJ2-3, the complete variable domain reads DTGVSQNPRHKITKRGQNVTFRCDPISEHNRLYWYRQTLGQGPEFLTYFQNEAQLEKSRLLSDRFSAERPKGSFSTLEIQRTEQGDSAMYLCASSLAGLATDTQYFGPGTRLTVL.

This clone was seen a few times. The chain employs TRBV27 and TRBJ2-7; D not resolved. V shed 5 bases and J shed 6 bases, with 11 bases lying between them. CDR3 length: 12 residues. Germline CDR1 and CDR2: MNHEY and SMNVEV (reference sequence). CDR3 in amino acids: CASSLDFTEQYF. In DNA, the CDR3 is TGTGCCAGCAGTCTCGACTTTACCGAGCAGTACTTC.